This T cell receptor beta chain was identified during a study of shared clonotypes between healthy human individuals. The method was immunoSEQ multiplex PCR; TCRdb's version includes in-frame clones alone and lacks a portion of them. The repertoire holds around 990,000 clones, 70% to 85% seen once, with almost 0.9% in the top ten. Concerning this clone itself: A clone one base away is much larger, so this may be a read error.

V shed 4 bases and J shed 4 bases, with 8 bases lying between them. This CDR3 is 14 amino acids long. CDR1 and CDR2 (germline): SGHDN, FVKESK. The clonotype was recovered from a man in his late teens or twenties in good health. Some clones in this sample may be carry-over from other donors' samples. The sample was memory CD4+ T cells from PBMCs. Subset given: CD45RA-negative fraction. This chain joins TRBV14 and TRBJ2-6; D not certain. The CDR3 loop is CASSREWGANVLTF. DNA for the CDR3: TGTGCCAGCAGCCGAGAATGGGGGGCCAACGTCCTGACTTTC.